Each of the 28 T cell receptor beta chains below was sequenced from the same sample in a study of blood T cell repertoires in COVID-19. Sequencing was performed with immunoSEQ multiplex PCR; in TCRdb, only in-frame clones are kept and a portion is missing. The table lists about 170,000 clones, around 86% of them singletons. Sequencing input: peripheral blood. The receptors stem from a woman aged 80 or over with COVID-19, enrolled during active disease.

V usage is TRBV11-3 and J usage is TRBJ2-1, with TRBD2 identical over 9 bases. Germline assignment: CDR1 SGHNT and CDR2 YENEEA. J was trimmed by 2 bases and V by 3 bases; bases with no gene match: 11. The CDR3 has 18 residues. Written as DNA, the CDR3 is TGTGCCAGCAGCTTGATCCTAGCGGGACCGGTAGCCTACAATGAGCAGTTCTTC. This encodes CASSLILAGPVAYNEQFF.

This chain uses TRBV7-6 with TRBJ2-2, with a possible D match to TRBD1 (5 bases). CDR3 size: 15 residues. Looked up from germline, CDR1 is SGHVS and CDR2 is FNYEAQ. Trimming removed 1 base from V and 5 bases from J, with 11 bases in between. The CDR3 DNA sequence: TGTGCCAGCAGCTTAGAACAGGCTCAAACCGGGGAGCTGTTTTTT. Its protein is CASSLEQAQTGELFF. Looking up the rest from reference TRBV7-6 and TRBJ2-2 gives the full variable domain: GAGVSQSPRYKVTKRGQDVALRCDPISGHVSLYWYRQALGQGPEFLTYFNYEAQQDKSGLPNDRFSAERPEGSISTLTIQRTEQRDSAMYRCASSLEQAQTGELFFGEGSRLTVL.

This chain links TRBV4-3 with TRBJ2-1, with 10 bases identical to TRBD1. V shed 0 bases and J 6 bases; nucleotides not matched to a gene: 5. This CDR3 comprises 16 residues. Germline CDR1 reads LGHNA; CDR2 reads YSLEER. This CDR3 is CASSQEIGTGANEQFF. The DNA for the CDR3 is TGCGCCAGCAGCCAAGAGATTGGGACAGGGGCCAATGAGCAGTTCTTC.

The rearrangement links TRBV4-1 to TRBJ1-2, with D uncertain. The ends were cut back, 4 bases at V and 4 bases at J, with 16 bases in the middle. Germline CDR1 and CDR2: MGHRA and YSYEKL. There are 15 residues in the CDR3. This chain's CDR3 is CASSLQTGEGYGYTF. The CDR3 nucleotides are TGCGCCAGCAGCCTCCAGACCGGGGAGGGCTATGGCTACACCTTC.

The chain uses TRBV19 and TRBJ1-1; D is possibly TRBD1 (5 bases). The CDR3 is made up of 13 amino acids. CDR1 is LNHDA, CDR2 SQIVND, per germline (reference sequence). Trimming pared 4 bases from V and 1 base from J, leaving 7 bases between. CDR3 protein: CASSRGRNTEAFF. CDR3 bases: TGTGCCAGTAGTAGGGGCCGGAACACTGAAGCTTTCTTT.

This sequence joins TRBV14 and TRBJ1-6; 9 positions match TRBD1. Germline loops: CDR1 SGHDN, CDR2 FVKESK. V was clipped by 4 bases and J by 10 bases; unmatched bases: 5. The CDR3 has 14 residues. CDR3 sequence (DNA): TGTGCCAGCAGCCGAGGGACAGGGTTCTCACCCCTCCACTTT. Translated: CASSRGTGFSPLHF.

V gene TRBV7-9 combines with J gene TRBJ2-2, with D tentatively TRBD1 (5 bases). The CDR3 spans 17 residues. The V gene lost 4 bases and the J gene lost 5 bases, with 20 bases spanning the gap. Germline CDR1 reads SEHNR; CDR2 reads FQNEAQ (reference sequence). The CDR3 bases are TGTGCCAGCAGCTGGGGCCGGCCTGGGAAAGGAACCGGGGAGCTGTTTTTT. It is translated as CASSWGRPGKGTGELFF.

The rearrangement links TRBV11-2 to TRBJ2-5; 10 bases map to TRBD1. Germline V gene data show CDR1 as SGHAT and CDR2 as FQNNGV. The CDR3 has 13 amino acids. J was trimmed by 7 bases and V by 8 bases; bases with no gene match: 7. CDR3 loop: CASGRTGGLTQYF. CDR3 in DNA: TGTGCCAGCGGAAGGACAGGGGGTTTGACCCAGTACTTC.

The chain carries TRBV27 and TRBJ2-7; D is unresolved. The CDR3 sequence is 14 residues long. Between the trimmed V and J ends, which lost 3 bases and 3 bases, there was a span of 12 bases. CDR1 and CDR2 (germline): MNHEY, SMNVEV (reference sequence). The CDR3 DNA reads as TGTGCCAGCAGTTTGCCAGGTCCTTACTACGAGCAGTACTTC. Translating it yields CASSLPGPYYEQYF.

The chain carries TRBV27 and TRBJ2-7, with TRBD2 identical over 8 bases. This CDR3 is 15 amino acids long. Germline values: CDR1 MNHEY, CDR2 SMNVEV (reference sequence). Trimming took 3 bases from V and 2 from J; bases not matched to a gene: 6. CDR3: CASSFREGHPYEQYF. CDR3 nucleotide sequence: TGTGCCAGCAGTTTCCGGGAGGGGCACCCCTACGAGCAGTACTTC.

DNA for the CDR3: TGTGCCAGCTCGCTTAATCAGGGTGCGCTGGATAACTATGGCTACACCTTC. It codes for CASSLNQGALDNYGYTF. This chain connects TRBV18 to TRBJ1-2; a weak D match, TRBD1 (5 bases). This CDR3 is built from 17 residues. V shed 6 bases and J shed 1 base, with 21 bases lying between them. Per the germline V gene, CDR1 is KGHSH and CDR2 is LQKENI.

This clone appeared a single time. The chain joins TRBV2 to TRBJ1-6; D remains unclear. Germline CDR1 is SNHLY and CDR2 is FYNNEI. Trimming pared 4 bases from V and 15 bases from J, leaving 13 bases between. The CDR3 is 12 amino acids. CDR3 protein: CASSGSLEDLHF. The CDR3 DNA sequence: TGTGCCAGCAGTGGCTCCCTAGAGGACCTCCACTTT.

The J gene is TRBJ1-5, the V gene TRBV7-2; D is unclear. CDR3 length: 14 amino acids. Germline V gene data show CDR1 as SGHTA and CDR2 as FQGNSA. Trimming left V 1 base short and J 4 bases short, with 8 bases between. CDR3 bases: TGTGCCAGCAGCTTAGTCAGGAAAAATCAGCCCCAGCATTTT. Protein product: CASSLVRKNQPQHF.

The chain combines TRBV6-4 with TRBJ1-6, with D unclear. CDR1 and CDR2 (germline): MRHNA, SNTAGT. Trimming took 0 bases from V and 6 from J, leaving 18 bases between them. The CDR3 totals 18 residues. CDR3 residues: CASSDSSRFTGGNSPLHF. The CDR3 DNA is TGTGCCAGCAGTGACTCGAGTAGGTTCACCGGAGGTAATTCACCCCTCCACTTT.

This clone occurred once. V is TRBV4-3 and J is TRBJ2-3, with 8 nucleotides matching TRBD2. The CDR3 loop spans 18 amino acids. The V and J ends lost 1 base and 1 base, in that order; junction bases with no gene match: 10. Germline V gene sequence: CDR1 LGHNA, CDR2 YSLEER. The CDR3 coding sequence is TGCGCCAGCAGCCAAGTGGGGTCGACGGGAGGGGGCACAGATACGCAGTATTTT. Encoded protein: CASSQVGSTGGGTDTQYF.

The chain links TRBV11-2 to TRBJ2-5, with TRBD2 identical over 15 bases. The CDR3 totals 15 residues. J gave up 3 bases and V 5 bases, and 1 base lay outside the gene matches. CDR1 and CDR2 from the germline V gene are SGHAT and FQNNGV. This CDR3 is CASSRTSGREETQYF. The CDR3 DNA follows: TGTGCCAGCAGCCGGACTAGCGGGAGGGAAGAGACCCAGTACTTC.

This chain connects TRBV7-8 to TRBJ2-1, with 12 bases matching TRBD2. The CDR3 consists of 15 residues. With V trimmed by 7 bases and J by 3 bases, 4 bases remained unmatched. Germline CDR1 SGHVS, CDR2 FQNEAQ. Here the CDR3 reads CASILTSGSYNEQFF. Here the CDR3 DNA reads TGTGCCAGCATCCTGACTAGCGGGAGCTACAATGAGCAGTTCTTC.

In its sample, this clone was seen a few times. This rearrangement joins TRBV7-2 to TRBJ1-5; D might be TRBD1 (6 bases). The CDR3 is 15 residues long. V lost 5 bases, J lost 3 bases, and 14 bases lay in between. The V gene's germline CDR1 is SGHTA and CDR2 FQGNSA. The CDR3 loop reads CASSPGGGNNQPQHF. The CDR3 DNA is TGTGCCAGCAGCCCGGGGGGCGGCAACAATCAGCCCCAGCATTTT. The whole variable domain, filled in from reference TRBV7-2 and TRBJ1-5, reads GAGVSQSPSNKVTEKGKDVELRCDPISGHTALYWYRQSLGQGLEFLIYFQGNSAPDKSGLPSDRFSAERTGGSVSTLTIQRTQQEDSAVYLCASSPGGGNNQPQHFGDGTRLSIL.

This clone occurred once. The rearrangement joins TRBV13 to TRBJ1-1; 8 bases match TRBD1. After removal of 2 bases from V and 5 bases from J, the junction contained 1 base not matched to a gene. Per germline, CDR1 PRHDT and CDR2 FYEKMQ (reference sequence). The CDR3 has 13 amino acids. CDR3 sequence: CASSLNRGTEAFF. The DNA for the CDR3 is TGTGCCAGCAGCTTAAACAGGGGGACTGAAGCTTTCTTT.

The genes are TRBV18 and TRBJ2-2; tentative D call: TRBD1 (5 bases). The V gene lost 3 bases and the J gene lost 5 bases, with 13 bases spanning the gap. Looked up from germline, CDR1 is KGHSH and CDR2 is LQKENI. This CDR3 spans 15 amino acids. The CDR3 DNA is TGTGCCAGCTCACCCTGGCAGGGCGAAACCGGGGAGCTGTTTTTT. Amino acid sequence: CASSPWQGETGELFF.

CDR3 in DNA: TGTGCCAGCAGTTACGGGCAGGGGTTGACAGATACGCAGTATTTT. It yields the protein CASSYGQGLTDTQYF. The V call is TRBV6-2 or TRBV6-3, the J call TRBJ2-3; D is perhaps TRBD1 (6 bases). The CDR3 totals 15 residues. Trimming removed 2 bases at V and 3 bases at J, with 12 bases between. The germline gives CDR1 MNHEY, CDR2 SVGEGT.

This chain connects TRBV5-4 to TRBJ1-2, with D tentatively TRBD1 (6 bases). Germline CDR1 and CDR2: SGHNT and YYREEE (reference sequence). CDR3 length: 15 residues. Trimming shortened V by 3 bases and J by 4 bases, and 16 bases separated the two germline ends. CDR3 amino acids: CASSSRQDDGYGYTF. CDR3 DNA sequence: TGTGCCAGCAGCTCAAGACAGGACGATGGCTATGGCTACACCTTC.

The CDR3 spells CASSSGAGITGELFF. CDR3 nucleotide sequence: TGTGCCAGCAGTTCCGGGGCGGGGATCACCGGGGAGCTGTTTTTT. The V and J genes are TRBV28 and TRBJ2-2, with D tentatively TRBD2 (6 bases). Trimming shortened V by 4 bases and J by 4 bases, and 13 bases separated the two germline ends. The CDR3 has 15 residues. The germline gives CDR1 MDHEN, CDR2 SYDVKM.

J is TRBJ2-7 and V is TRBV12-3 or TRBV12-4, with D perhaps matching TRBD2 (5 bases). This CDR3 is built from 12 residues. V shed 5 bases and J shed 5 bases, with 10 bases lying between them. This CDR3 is CASSPLGNEQYF. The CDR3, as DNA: TGTGCCAGCAGTCCCCTCGGGAACGAGCAGTACTTC.

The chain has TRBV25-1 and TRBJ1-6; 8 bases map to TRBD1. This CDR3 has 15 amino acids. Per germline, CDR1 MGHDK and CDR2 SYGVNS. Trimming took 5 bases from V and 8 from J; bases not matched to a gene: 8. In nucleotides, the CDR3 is TGTGCCAGCAGTACAAAGACAGGGGTTGATTCACCCCTCCACTTT. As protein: CASSTKTGVDSPLHF.

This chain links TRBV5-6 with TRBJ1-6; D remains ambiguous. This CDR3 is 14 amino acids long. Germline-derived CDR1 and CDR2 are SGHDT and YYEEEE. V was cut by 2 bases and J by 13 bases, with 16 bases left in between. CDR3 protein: CASSFGRNGMPLHF. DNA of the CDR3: TGTGCCAGCAGCTTCGGGCGGAACGGGATGCCCCTCCACTTT.

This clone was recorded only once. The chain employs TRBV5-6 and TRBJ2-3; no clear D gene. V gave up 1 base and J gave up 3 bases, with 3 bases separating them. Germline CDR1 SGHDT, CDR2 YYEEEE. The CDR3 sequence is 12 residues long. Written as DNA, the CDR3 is TGTGCCAGCAGCTTGCAGACAGATACGCAGTATTTT. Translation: CASSLQTDTQYF.

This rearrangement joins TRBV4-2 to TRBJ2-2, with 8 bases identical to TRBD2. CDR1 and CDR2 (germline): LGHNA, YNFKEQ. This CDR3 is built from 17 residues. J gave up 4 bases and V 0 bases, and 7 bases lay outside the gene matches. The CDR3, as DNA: TGTGCCAGCAGCCAAGATAAAAGCGGGAGTCTCACCGGGGAGCTGTTTTTT. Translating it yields CASSQDKSGSLTGELFF.